The entry that follows covers one T cell receptor (beta chain) sequence. Its specificity is not known. The data are from a study of cytomegalovirus exposure and HLA in healthy donors. About the research overall: Ancestry clustering placed about 80% of roughly 400 genotyped donors in the Caucasian-associated cluster.

With 60 Vbeta and 13 Jbeta primers, the PCR was carried out. Method: immunoSEQ multiplex PCR; TCRdb's copy keeps in-frame clones and lacks some. The sample lists around 120,000 clones; more than 60% were seen once. In germline, CDR1 is SGHAT, CDR2 FQNNGV. V was shortened by 5 bases and J by 6 bases, with 11 bases between the two germline ends. The CDR3 is 13 residues long. Study observations and caveats: Donors belonging to an Asian-associated ancestry cluster reportedly showed fewer N-insertions in productive TCRs than the 666-donor mean, according to what a later analysis found. Presence/absence analyses treated sequencing depth as roughly uniform across donors. In a later analysis, 15,000 to 20,000 TCR beta sequences were associated with HLA alleles at 0.05 false discovery rate.

The chain joins TRBV11-2 to TRBJ2-1; D is undetermined. The sample comprised PBMCs. This TCR derives from a woman between 35 and 50 years old in good health and CMV-seropositive. The CDR3 spells CASSRNSVNEQFF. The CDR3 nucleotides are TGTGCCAGCAGCCGAAATAGTGTCAATGAGCAGTTCTTC.